The rows below give T cell receptor beta chains drawn from one sample of a study of cytomegalovirus exposure and HLA in healthy donors. Sequencing used immunoSEQ multiplex PCR; TCRdb keeps in-frame clones, though not all of them. Of about 78,000 clones listed, roughly 63% were seen once; the top ten hold over 5.5%. The sequencing sample was made of PBMCs. The receptor source for this set is a man aged 25-45 years in good health and CMV-seropositive. The conserved cysteine and the conserved F or W are not part of the CDR3 here. Each record gives: V gene, J gene, CDR3 protein.

v_gene: TRBV18
j_gene: TRBJ2-5
CDR3aa: ASSPNGGPQETQY

v_gene: TRBV5-5
j_gene: TRBJ1-4
CDR3aa: ASSLLQGINEKLF

v_gene: TRBV4-3
j_gene: TRBJ2-3
CDR3aa: ASSQGGQAGLDTQY

v_gene: TRBV30
j_gene: TRBJ2-3
CDR3aa: AWTLGTGDPTDTQY

v_gene: TRBV28
j_gene: TRBJ2-1
CDR3aa: ASSLDDGRRSSYNEQF

v_gene: TRBV9
j_gene: TRBJ2-1
CDR3aa: ASSSGLAGGNEQF

v_gene: TRBV7-9
j_gene: TRBJ2-3
CDR3aa: ASSLGLAGGPATDTQY

v_gene: TRBV7-9
j_gene: TRBJ1-4
CDR3aa: ASSRGADEKLF

v_gene: TRBV28
j_gene: TRBJ1-5
CDR3aa: ASRDRFNQPQH

v_gene: TRBV15
j_gene: TRBJ1-2
CDR3aa: ATSNGQGADGYT

v_gene: TRBV5-1
j_gene: TRBJ1-5
CDR3aa: ASSLTGVEQPQH

v_gene: TRBV6-1
j_gene: TRBJ2-2
CDR3aa: ASSGDFPNTGELF

v_gene: TRBV15
j_gene: TRBJ1-1
CDR3aa: ATSRDYSHLNTEAF

v_gene: TRBV6-1
j_gene: TRBJ1-5
CDR3aa: ASHQGFPQH

v_gene: TRBV13
j_gene: TRBJ2-7
CDR3aa: ASSTYSGRADEQY

v_gene: TRBV5-1
j_gene: TRBJ1-3
CDR3aa: ASSLIGGNTIY

v_gene: TRBV4-3
j_gene: TRBJ2-7
CDR3aa: ASSQDRGYWTEQY

v_gene: TRBV2
j_gene: TRBJ2-5
CDR3aa: ASPPGPSGDSQETQY